The 31 T cell receptor beta chains given below trace back to one sample, sequenced in a study of radiotherapy plus CTLA-4 blockade in lung cancer. This table comes from immunoSEQ multiplex PCR, and its TCRdb copy is limited to in-frame clones, with some not included. The sample yields some 37,000 clones, over 55% seen once. The source was peripheral blood, collected from a patient treated with radiotherapy plus ipilimumab. All receptors come from a human donor with non-small cell lung cancer who had stable disease on radiotherapy plus ipilimumab.

The chain joins TRBV2 to TRBJ2-5; the D gene is possibly TRBD1 (6 bases). V was shortened by 5 bases and J by 5 bases, with 12 bases between the two germline ends. The CDR3 sequence is 13 residues long. Germline-derived CDR1 and CDR2 are SNHLY and FYNNEI. For the CDR3, the DNA is TGTGCCAGCAGTACAGGGTACGTGGAGACCCAGTACTTC. Translation gives CASSTGYVETQYF.

This clone appeared a single time. CDR3 nucleotide sequence: TGTGCTAGTGGTTTGCCCCTCGGGACAGAGAACACCGGGGAGCTGTTTTTT. As protein: CASGLPLGTENTGELFF. The gene calls are TRBV12-5 and TRBJ2-2, with 7 bases matching TRBD1. V trimming: 2 bases; J trimming: 1 base; junction bases outside the gene matches: 7. Germline lookup yields CDR1 LGHNT and CDR2 FRNRAP. The CDR3 loop spans 17 amino acids.

The gene calls are TRBV7-8 and TRBJ1-3; weak D call: TRBD1 (5 bases). V was cut by 5 bases and J by 2 bases, with 13 bases left in between. The germline V gene has CDR1 SGHVS and CDR2 FQNEAQ. The CDR3 runs to 15 residues. The CDR3 DNA sequence: TGTGCCAGCAGCACCGCCGGGGGGGCTGGAAACACCATATATTTT. The encoded protein is CASSTAGGAGNTIYF.

V is TRBV11-2 and J is TRBJ1-1; D possibly corresponds to TRBD1 (6 bases). In germline, CDR1 is SGHAT, CDR2 FQNNGV. Trimming cost V 1 base and J 5 bases, with 17 bases left between them. The CDR3 is 16 amino acids. CDR3 sequence: CASSLARTATGTEAFF. CDR3 sequence (DNA): TGTGCCAGCAGCTTAGCCAGGACAGCAACGGGGACTGAAGCTTTCTTT.

The chain uses TRBV6-1 and TRBJ2-5; 10 bases are shared with TRBD1. The DNA matches TRBJ2-7 better at its end, which makes the J call doubtful. This CDR3 is built from 16 residues. Germline V gives CDR1 MNHNS, CDR2 SASEGT. The CDR3 sequence is CASSERRTGGDDEQYF. For the CDR3, the DNA is TGTGCCAGCAGTGAAAGACGGACAGGGGGTGACGACGAGCAGTACTTC.

The chain couples TRBV10-1 to TRBJ1-1, with D unresolved. Deletions cut 5 bases from V and 3 bases from J, with 10 bases between. The CDR3 length is 13 residues. Per germline, CDR1 WNHNN and CDR2 SYGVQD (reference sequence). CDR3: CASSRQEDTEAFF. For the CDR3, the DNA is TGCGCCAGCAGTCGCCAGGAGGACACTGAAGCTTTCTTT.

The chain joins TRBV7-6 to TRBJ2-1; TRBD2 agrees at 7 bases. The CDR3 consists of 14 residues. Looked up from germline, CDR1 is SGHVS and CDR2 is FNYEAQ. V lost 2 bases, J lost 8 bases, and 6 bases stayed unmatched. CDR3 sequence (DNA): TGTGCCAGCAGCTTATGGGGGGGGACCCATGAGCAGTTCTTC. It codes for CASSLWGGTHEQFF.

The chain is built from TRBV7-9 and TRBJ1-4; 9 bases are shared with TRBD1. Germline lookup yields CDR1 SEHNR and CDR2 FQNEAQ (reference sequence). The CDR3 sequence is 14 residues long. The trim removed 5 bases at V and 6 bases at J, leaving 4 bases unmatched. The CDR3 DNA is TGTGCCAGCAGCACCCGGACAGGGGATGAAAAACTGTTTTTT. The encoded protein is CASSTRTGDEKLFF.

The chain combines TRBV2 with TRBJ1-5; D unresolved. Germline assignment: CDR1 SNHLY and CDR2 FYNNEI. V was pared by 8 bases and J by 7 bases, with 18 bases between. The CDR3 runs 14 residues. The DNA for the CDR3 is TGTGCCAGCCTTAAAAACAGAGGAGGGCAGCCCCAGCATTTT. Residues: CASLKNRGGQPQHF.

The J gene is TRBJ2-7, the V gene TRBV19; D uncertain. The CDR3 is made up of 17 amino acids. V lost 3 bases and J lost 0, with 18 bases in between. CDR1 LNHDA and CDR2 SQIVND come from the germline V gene (reference sequence). The chain's CDR3 is CASSMNPGTVSSYEQYF. The DNA of the CDR3 is TGTGCCAGTAGTATGAATCCTGGAACAGTCAGCTCCTACGAGCAGTACTTC. The entire variable domain, with the rest obtained from reference TRBV19 and TRBJ2-7, is as follows: DGGITQSPKYLFRKEGQNVTLSCEQNLNHDAMYWYRQDPGQGLRLIYYSQIVNDFQKGDIAEGYSVSREKKESFPLTVTSAQKNPTAFYLCASSMNPGTVSSYEQYFGPGTRLTVT.

V is TRBV11-2 and J is TRBJ1-6; weak D call: TRBD1 (5 bases). CDR3 size: 15 residues. The ends were cut back, 5 bases at V and 0 bases at J, with 8 bases in the middle. CDR1 and CDR2 (germline): SGHAT, FQNNGV. The CDR3 DNA reads TGTGCCAGCAGCCAAACAGGCTCCTATAATTCACCCCTCCACTTT. Translation gives CASSQTGSYNSPLHF.

The chain is built from TRBV2 and TRBJ2-5; 13 nucleotides agree with TRBD2. Unmatched junction bases numbered 7, after V lost 6 bases and J lost 3 bases. The germline gives CDR1 SNHLY, CDR2 FYNNEI. The CDR3 has 16 amino acids. The CDR3 sequence is CASRVPGLAGKETQYF. The CDR3 nucleotides are TGTGCCAGCAGGGTACCGGGACTAGCGGGGAAAGAGACCCAGTACTTC. Filled out from reference TRBV2 and TRBJ2-5, the complete variable domain reads EPEVTQTPSHQVTQMGQEVILRCVPISNHLYFYWYRQILGQKVEFLVSFYNNEISEKSEIFDDQFSVERPDGSNFTLKIRSTKLEDSAMYFCASRVPGLAGKETQYFGPGTRLLVL.

The chain combines TRBV7-2 with TRBJ2-5; D unresolved. Germline V CDR1 and CDR2: SGHTA, FQGNSA. CDR3 size: 13 residues. Trimming removed 3 bases from V and 4 bases from J, with 9 bases in between. The CDR3 here is CASSLRVRETQYF. The CDR3 DNA reads TGTGCCAGCAGCTTGCGAGTCCGAGAGACCCAGTACTTC. Combining the CDR3 with reference TRBV7-2 and TRBJ2-5 gives the whole variable domain GAGVSQSPSNKVTEKGKDVELRCDPISGHTALYWYRQSLGQGLEFLIYFQGNSAPDKSGLPSDRFSAERTGGSVSTLTIQRTQQEDSAVYLCASSLRVRETQYFGPGTRLLVL.

The rearrangement links TRBV5-1 to TRBJ1-2; D gene uncertain. The CDR3 covers 14 residues. The ends were cut back, 0 bases at V and 2 bases at J, with 8 bases in the middle. The germline CDR1 and CDR2 sequences are SGHRS and YFSETQ. The CDR3 nucleotides are TGCGCCAGCAGCTTGGACAGCCCGAACTATGGCTACACCTTC. It codes for CASSLDSPNYGYTF.

This chain joins TRBV27 and TRBJ1-5; D call uncertain. The V gene's germline CDR1 is MNHEY and CDR2 SMNVEV (reference sequence). Trimming cost V 3 bases and J 1 base, with 10 bases left between them. The CDR3 contains 15 residues. CDR3 DNA: TGTGCCAGCAGTTTTCGTGCCGAGAGCAATCAGCCCCAGCATTTT. The encoded protein is CASSFRAESNQPQHF.

This chain's CDR3 is CASLRDTINREAFF. The CDR3 DNA reads as TGTGCCAGCTTACGCGATACTATCAACAGGGAAGCTTTCTTT. The chain is built from TRBV18 and TRBJ1-1, with D perhaps TRBD1 (5 bases). The V end was cut by 7 bases, the J end by 8 bases, with 20 bases between. This CDR3 contains 14 residues. Germline CDR1 reads KGHSH; CDR2 reads LQKENI. The variable domain in full, completed from reference TRBV18 and TRBJ1-1, reads NAGVMQNPRHLVRRRGQEARLRCSPMKGHSHVYWYRQLPEEGLKFMVYLQKENIIDESGMPKERFSAEFPKEGPSILRIQQVVRGDSAAYFCASLRDTINREAFFGQGTRLTVV.

The chain combines TRBV30 with TRBJ1-2; weak D call: TRBD1 (5 bases). Germline CDR1 reads GTSNPN; CDR2 reads SVGIG (reference sequence). The CDR3 contains 14 residues. Trimming shortened V by 4 bases and J by 7 bases, and 19 bases separated the two germline ends. The CDR3 nucleotides read TGTGCCTGGACCAGGGTCCCTTCTCATGGTGGCTACACCTTC. Its translation: CAWTRVPSHGGYTF. The variable domain in full, completed from reference TRBV30 and TRBJ1-2, reads SQTIHQWPATLVQPVGSPLSLECTVEGTSNPNLYWYRQAAGRGLQLLFYSVGIGQISSEVPQNLSASRPQDRQFILSSKKLLLSDSGFYLCAWTRVPSHGGYTFGSGTRLTVV.

This clone occurred many times. The V gene is TRBV4-1, the J gene TRBJ2-7; TRBD1 agrees at 9 bases. CDR3 size: 16 residues. Germline CDR1 is MGHRA and CDR2 is YSYEKL. J was trimmed by 2 bases and V by 4 bases; bases with no gene match: 9. The DNA of the CDR3 is TGCGCCAGCAGCCGGACGACAGGGGGAAGTCCCTACGAGCAGTACTTC. Translation gives CASSRTTGGSPYEQYF.

CDR3 in amino acids: CASSLAGVGNTIYF. For the CDR3, the DNA is TGCGCCAGCAGCTTGGCCGGGGTTGGAAACACCATATATTTT. This rearrangement joins TRBV5-1 to TRBJ1-3; D is ambiguous. CDR3 length equals 14 residues. Trimming shortened V by 0 bases and J by 3 bases, and 7 bases separated the two germline ends. From germline, CDR1 is SGHRS and CDR2 YFSETQ.

This sequence joins TRBV7-7 and TRBJ1-4; D not certain. V was shortened by 5 bases and J by 1 base, with 11 bases between the two germline ends. CDR3 length: 15 amino acids. Germline CDR1 is SSHAT and CDR2 is FNYEAQ (reference sequence). This chain's CDR3 is CASSIGPGTNEKLFF. In nucleotides, the CDR3 is TGTGCCAGCAGCATAGGGCCGGGAACTAATGAAAAACTGTTTTTT. Looking up the rest from reference TRBV7-7 and TRBJ1-4 gives the full variable domain: GAGVSQSPRYKVTKRGQDVTLRCDPISSHATLYWYQQALGQGPEFLTYFNYEAQPDKSGLPSDRFSAERPEGSISTLTIQRTEQRDSAMYRCASSIGPGTNEKLFFGSGTQLSVL.

The chain has TRBV6-1 and TRBJ1-6, with a possible D match to TRBD1 (5 bases). V was trimmed by 6 bases and J by 14 bases, leaving 23 bases between them. Germline CDR1 is MNHNS and CDR2 is SASEGT. This CDR3 comprises 15 residues. The CDR3 coding sequence is TGTGCCAGCAGGGTTTTGTCGGCAGGGTCGTCGTCCCTCCACTTT. This codes for CASRVLSAGSSSLHF.

The genes are TRBV5-4 and TRBJ2-1; no clear D gene. V shed 2 bases and J shed 7 bases, with 16 bases lying between them. The CDR3 sequence is 15 residues long. Germline-derived CDR1 and CDR2 are SGHNT and YYREEE (reference sequence). The CDR3 reads CASSFDPRFSNEQFF. CDR3 bases: TGTGCCAGCAGCTTTGACCCCAGGTTCTCAAATGAGCAGTTCTTC.

This clone came up a few times. V gene TRBV27 combines with J gene TRBJ2-1, with D maybe TRBD1 (6 bases). Germline values: CDR1 MNHEY, CDR2 SMNVEV (reference sequence). The CDR3 loop spans 16 amino acids. V was cut by 6 bases and J by 5 bases, with 20 bases left in between. The CDR3: CASSPEGVSLDNEQFF. The CDR3 DNA reads as TGTGCCAGCAGCCCCGAGGGGGTTTCGCTGGACAATGAGCAGTTCTTC.

A single count supports this clone. This chain connects TRBV7-9 to TRBJ1-4, with TRBD1 as a possible D gene (5 bases). The CDR3 sequence is 15 residues long. The germline V gene encodes CDR1 SEHNR and CDR2 FQNEAQ (reference sequence). V dropped 3 bases and J dropped 7 bases, with 15 bases sitting between them. CDR3 sequence reads: CASSFSLAGFEKLFF. The CDR3 DNA follows: TGTGCCAGCAGCTTTTCCTTGGCAGGGTTTGAAAAACTGTTTTTT.

The V gene is TRBV5-6, the J gene TRBJ2-5; 8 bases are shared with TRBD1. The J call is in doubt because the DNA end fits TRBJ2-7 better. The length of the CDR3 is 15 residues. Per germline, CDR1 SGHDT and CDR2 YYEEEE. The chain's CDR3 is CASRQGVRPPYEQYF. The CDR3 DNA is TGTGCCAGCAGACAGGGGGTGCGGCCACCCTACGAGCAGTACTTC.

Only a few counts were recorded for this clone. The chain couples TRBV2 to TRBJ1-5; 8 bases match TRBD1. The CDR3 runs 14 residues. CDR1 SNHLY and CDR2 FYNNEI come from the germline V gene. After removal of 3 bases from V and 9 bases from J, the junction contained 7 bases not matched to a gene. The CDR3 sequence is CASSEGQALMPQHF. DNA of the CDR3: TGTGCCAGCAGTGAGGGACAGGCACTCATGCCCCAGCATTTT.

The J gene is TRBJ1-1, the V gene TRBV18; perhaps TRBD1 as D (5 bases). V lost 3 bases to trimming and J lost 2 bases, with 7 bases between them. CDR3 size: 13 residues. From germline, CDR1 is KGHSH and CDR2 LQKENI. For the CDR3, the DNA is TGTGCCAGCTCACCGGGGGGTAACACTGAAGCTTTCTTT. As protein: CASSPGGNTEAFF.

A few counts support this clone. The rearrangement links TRBV29-1 to TRBJ1-5; no reliable D call. Per the germline V gene, CDR1 is SQVTM and CDR2 is ANQGSEA. V was cut by 4 bases and J by 2 bases, with 6 bases left in between. The CDR3 runs 12 residues. The CDR3 DNA is TGCAGCGTTGGAACAGGCAATCAGCCCCAGCATTTT. Residues: CSVGTGNQPQHF.

V and J are TRBV5-1 and TRBJ1-6; a possible D gene is TRBD1 (6 bases). Germline CDR1 reads SGHRS; CDR2 reads YFSETQ. Trimming left V 1 base short and J 10 bases short, with 18 bases between. There are 16 residues in the CDR3. The CDR3 nucleotides are TGCGCCAGCAGCTTGTTACCCACAGGGCTCTTGTCACCCCTCCACTTT. Its translation is CASSLLPTGLLSPLHF.

The V gene is TRBV5-1, the J gene TRBJ1-1, with 8 nucleotides matching TRBD1. V was pared by 4 bases and J by 2 bases, with 16 bases of the junction left unmatched. Germline V gene lookup returns CDR1 SGHRS and CDR2 YFSETQ. The CDR3 loop spans 18 amino acids. The CDR3 sequence: CASSGARGRGNGNTEAFF. The CDR3 nucleotides read TGCGCCAGCAGCGGAGCCAGGGGGCGCGGTAATGGTAACACTGAAGCTTTCTTT.

The V and J genes are TRBV5-6 and TRBJ1-5; 7 positions match TRBD1. The germline V gene has CDR1 SGHDT and CDR2 YYEEEE. The CDR3 is made up of 14 amino acids. J was trimmed by 3 bases and V by 4 bases; bases with no gene match: 4. CDR3: CASSGQEINQPQHF. CDR3 nucleotides: TGTGCCAGCAGCGGACAGGAGATCAATCAGCCCCAGCATTTT.